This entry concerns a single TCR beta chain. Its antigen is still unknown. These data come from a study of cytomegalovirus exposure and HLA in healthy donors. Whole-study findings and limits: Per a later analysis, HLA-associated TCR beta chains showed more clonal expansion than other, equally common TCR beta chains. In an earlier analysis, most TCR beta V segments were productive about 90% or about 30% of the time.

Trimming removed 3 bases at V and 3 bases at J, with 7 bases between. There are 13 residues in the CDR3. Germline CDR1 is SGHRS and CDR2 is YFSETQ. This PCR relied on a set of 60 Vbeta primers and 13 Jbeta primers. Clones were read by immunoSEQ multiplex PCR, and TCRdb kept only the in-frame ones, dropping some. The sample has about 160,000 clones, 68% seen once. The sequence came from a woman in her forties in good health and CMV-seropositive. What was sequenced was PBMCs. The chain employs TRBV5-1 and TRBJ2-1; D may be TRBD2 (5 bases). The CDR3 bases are TGCGCCAGCAGCTCGGCGGGCTACAATGAGCAGTTCTTC. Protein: CASSSAGYNEQFF.